The 28 T cell receptor beta chains given below trace back to one sample, sequenced in a study of blood T cell repertoires in COVID-19. Assay: immunoSEQ multiplex PCR; the TCRdb copy retains only in-frame clones and omits some. The sample yields some 130,000 clones, just over 85% seen once. The sample consisted of PBMCs or T cells enriched from blood (not recorded which). Receptors originate from a middle-aged man who had recovered from COVID-19.

This clone occurred a few times. The rearrangement links TRBV9 to TRBJ1-2; no firm D call. V lost 2 bases, J lost 0 bases, and 8 bases lay in between. There are 14 residues in the CDR3. Per the germline V gene, CDR1 is SGDLS and CDR2 is YYNGEE. CDR3 residues: CASSVNPANYGYTF. In DNA form, the CDR3 reads TGTGCCAGCAGCGTTAATCCAGCTAACTATGGCTACACCTTC. Based on the CDR3 plus reference TRBV9 and TRBJ1-2, the full variable domain is DSGVTQTPKHLITATGQRVTLRCSPRSGDLSVYWYQQSLDQGLQFLIQYYNGEERAKGNILERFSAQQFPDLHSELNLSSLELGDSALYFCASSVNPANYGYTFGSGTRLTVV.

The genes are TRBV5-4 and TRBJ2-5; 9 bases are a match to TRBD1. V shed 4 bases and J 5 bases; nucleotides not matched to a gene: 15. Germline values: CDR1 SGHNT, CDR2 YYREEE (reference sequence). The CDR3 length is 17 residues. The CDR3 DNA reads as TGTGCCAGCAGCAGACACCCCGGGACAGGGTTTGGGGAGACCCAGTACTTC. It codes for CASSRHPGTGFGETQYF.

The chain uses TRBV5-1 and TRBJ2-3; TRBD2 matches at 14 bases. The CDR3 consists of 17 residues. Germline-derived CDR1 and CDR2 are SGHRS and YFSETQ. V lost 2 bases and J lost 4; bases outside the gene matches: 6. The chain's CDR3 is CASSFGLAGGLADTQYF. CDR3 in DNA: TGCGCCAGCAGCTTCGGACTAGCGGGGGGCCTGGCAGATACGCAGTATTTT.

The chain has TRBV28 and TRBJ2-7; tentatively, D is TRBD1 (5 bases). Germline values: CDR1 MDHEN, CDR2 SYDVKM. This CDR3 is built from 14 residues. V was shortened by 10 bases and J by 4 bases, with 20 bases between the two germline ends. CDR3 sequence (DNA): TGTGCCACCTCACTATCAGGGAAGGTTTACGAGCAGTACTTC. Translating gives CATSLSGKVYEQYF.

This chain joins TRBV30 and TRBJ1-4; 9 nucleotides agree with TRBD1. V was pared by 2 bases and J by 7 bases, with 14 bases of the junction left unmatched. The length of the CDR3 is 17 residues. CDR1 GTSNPN and CDR2 SVGIG come from the germline V gene (reference sequence). The CDR3 DNA sequence: TGTGCCTGGAGTCCCCCGACAGGGGGGTACGTTTCTGAAAAACTGTTTTTT. It codes for CAWSPPTGGYVSEKLFF. Full variable domain (missing parts from reference TRBV30 and TRBJ1-4): SQTIHQWPATLVQPVGSPLSLECTVEGTSNPNLYWYRQAAGRGLQLLFYSVGIGQISSEVPQNLSASRPQDRQFILSSKKLLLSDSGFYLCAWSPPTGGYVSEKLFFGSGTQLSVL.

The chain couples TRBV18 to TRBJ1-3; no firm D call. This CDR3 contains 16 residues. CDR1 and CDR2 (germline): KGHSH, LQKENI. The V end was cut by 6 bases, the J end by 0 bases, with 15 bases between. The CDR3 region is CASSLTAGSSGNTIYF. The CDR3 region has the DNA TGTGCCAGCTCCCTCACCGCAGGCAGCTCTGGAAACACCATATATTTT.

V gene TRBV5-4 combines with J gene TRBJ1-2; D may be TRBD1 (5 bases). The V end was cut by 0 bases, the J end by 1 base, with 10 bases between. The germline CDR1 and CDR2 sequences are SGHNT and YYREEE (reference sequence). The CDR3 is 15 residues long. CDR3 DNA: TGTGCCAGCAGCTTGGGGGGGGGAATTAACTATGGCTACACCTTC. Amino acid sequence: CASSLGGGINYGYTF. The whole variable domain, filled in from reference TRBV5-4 and TRBJ1-2, reads ETGVTQSPTHLIKTRGQQVTLRCSSQSGHNTVSWYQQALGQGPQFIFQYYREEENGRGNFPPRFSGLQFPNYSSELNVNALELDDSALYLCASSLGGGINYGYTFGSGTRLTVV.

The CDR3 coding sequence is TGTGCCTGGAGGTCCGGGACAGGGGTACCCGGGGAGCTGTTTTTT. It is translated as CAWRSGTGVPGELFF. The chain is built from TRBV30 and TRBJ2-2, with 10 bases fitting TRBD1. V shed 3 bases, J shed 6 bases, and the junction held 7 bases outside the gene matches. This CDR3 contains 15 residues. Germline V lookup: CDR1 GTSNPN, CDR2 SVGIG (reference sequence).

V gene TRBV27 combines with J gene TRBJ1-1; TRBD1 is a possible D gene (6 bases). V was pared by 6 bases and J by 7 bases, with 18 bases between. Germline-derived CDR1 and CDR2 are MNHEY and SMNVEV (reference sequence). The CDR3 runs to 14 residues. The CDR3, as DNA: TGTGCCAGCAGCCTTGACAGGTCGTGGGGTGAAGCTTTCTTT. Translating gives CASSLDRSWGEAFF.

The V gene is TRBV5-1, the J gene TRBJ2-3; the match to TRBD1 covers 10 bases. The CDR3 consists of 14 residues. Unmatched junction bases numbered 6, after V lost 5 bases and J lost 6 bases. Germline V gene data show CDR1 as SGHRS and CDR2 as YFSETQ. The CDR3 coding sequence is TGCGCCAGCAGGGCGGGACAGGGGATTGATACGCAGTATTTT. Its translation: CASRAGQGIDTQYF.

The gene calls are TRBV18 and TRBJ2-5; TRBD2 matches at 8 bases. There are 14 residues in the CDR3. Germline V gives CDR1 KGHSH, CDR2 LQKENI. Losses at the gene ends were 3 bases for V and 4 bases for J; bases not matched to a gene: 4. DNA of the CDR3: TGTGCCAGCTCACCGCCCAGCGGGGGAGAGACCCAGTACTTC. Protein: CASSPPSGGETQYF.

Of note for this clone: The identical CDR3 is also encoded by other nucleotide sequences in the sample. This sequence joins TRBV6-2 or TRBV6-3 and TRBJ1-1; maybe TRBD1 (5 bases). Germline V CDR1 and CDR2: MNHEY, SVGEGT. Trimming left V 2 bases short and J 8 bases short, with 9 bases between. The CDR3 has 12 residues. The chain's CDR3 is CASSYRQGEAFF. CDR3 coding DNA: TGTGCCAGCAGTTACCGCCAGGGAGAAGCTTTCTTT.

V gene TRBV7-9 combines with J gene TRBJ1-6, with 9 bases aligning to TRBD1. Germline-derived CDR1 and CDR2 are SEHNR and FQNEAQ (reference sequence). V lost 1 base to trimming and J lost 10 bases; unmatched junction nucleotides: 5. The CDR3 extends over 15 amino acids. The CDR3 DNA reads as TGTGCCAGCAGCTTAGGGGACAGGGTAACCTCACCCCTCCACTTT. Translation gives CASSLGDRVTSPLHF.

This CDR3 is CASSIGKGRQNYGYTF. CDR3 DNA sequence: TGTGCCAGTAGTATTGGTAAAGGTCGACAGAACTATGGCTACACCTTC. This chain connects TRBV19 to TRBJ1-2, with D tentatively TRBD1 (5 bases). This CDR3 is built from 16 residues. From germline, CDR1 is LNHDA and CDR2 SQIVND (reference sequence). The germline V and J ends were trimmed by 3 bases and 2 bases, with 16 bases remaining between them.

The J gene is TRBJ2-5, the V gene TRBV5-1; TRBD1 matches 10 bases. Germline V CDR1 and CDR2: SGHRS, YFSETQ. V dropped 0 bases and J dropped 6; count of bases not matched to a gene: 8. This CDR3 spans 16 amino acids. Here the CDR3 DNA reads TGCGCCAGCAGCTTGGCCGGGACAGGGGCCGTAAAGACCCAGTACTTC. It is translated as CASSLAGTGAVKTQYF.

V gene TRBV20-1 combines with J gene TRBJ2-7; no firm D call. Germline assignment: CDR1 DFQATT and CDR2 SNEGSKA (reference sequence). V dropped 1 base and J dropped 6 bases, with 7 bases sitting between them. This CDR3 region has 11 residues. The chain's CDR3 is CSARGGLEQYV. The CDR3 DNA reads as TGCAGTGCTAGAGGAGGTCTCGAGCAGTACGTC.

On this clone: Other DNA sequences in this specimen translate into the identical CDR3. The rearrangement uses TRBV18 and TRBJ2-2; the D gene is possibly TRBD2 (5 bases). Trimming took off 0 bases at V and 2 bases at J, with 10 bases between the two ends. The CDR3 covers 16 residues. Per the germline V gene, CDR1 is KGHSH and CDR2 is LQKENI. CDR3 region: CASSPPSGVNTGELFF. The CDR3 DNA sequence: TGTGCCAGCTCACCACCCTCCGGGGTTAACACCGGGGAGCTGTTTTTT.

The CDR3 sequence is CASSKTGGAGDYGYTF. The DNA for the CDR3 is TGCGCCAGCAGTAAGACAGGGGGCGCAGGCGACTATGGCTACACCTTC. The chain carries TRBV10-1 and TRBJ1-2; TRBD1 matches at 10 bases. With V trimmed by 5 bases and J by 3 bases, 9 bases remained unmatched. The CDR3 has 16 amino acids. Germline lookup yields CDR1 WNHNN and CDR2 SYGVQD (reference sequence).

V gene TRBV4-3 combines with J gene TRBJ2-5; 12 bases map to TRBD2. Per germline, CDR1 LGHNA and CDR2 YSLEER. With V trimmed by 4 bases and J by 4 bases, 10 bases remained unmatched. The CDR3 sequence is 17 residues long. The CDR3 sequence: CASSLSELAGGGETQYF. CDR3 bases: TGCGCCAGCAGCCTAAGCGAACTAGCGGGAGGTGGAGAGACCCAGTACTTC.

The chain combines TRBV19 with TRBJ2-7, with a weak D call TRBD1 (6 bases). Deletions cut 2 bases from V and 3 bases from J, with 17 bases between. This CDR3 contains 16 residues. Germline V CDR1 and CDR2: LNHDA, SQIVND (reference sequence). CDR3 in amino acids: CASSIKRTEINYEQYF. The CDR3 coding sequence is TGTGCCAGTAGTATAAAGCGGACAGAAATAAACTACGAGCAGTACTTC. The variable domain in full, completed from reference TRBV19 and TRBJ2-7, reads DGGITQSPKYLFRKEGQNVTLSCEQNLNHDAMYWYRQDPGQGLRLIYYSQIVNDFQKGDIAEGYSVSREKKESFPLTVTSAQKNPTAFYLCASSIKRTEINYEQYFGPGTRLTVT.

The table lists this clone with a count of one. The junction differs from germline at one of its ends, possibly a read error. This rearrangement joins TRBV5-1 to TRBJ1-1; tentative D call: TRBD1 (6 bases). Germline CDR1 reads SGHRS; CDR2 reads YFSETQ. CDR3 length: 14 residues. For the CDR3, the DNA is TGCGCCAGCAGTTTGGGGGGGCGAGGGACTGAAGCTTTCTTT. Translated, it gives CASSLGGRGTEAFF.

This chain links TRBV9 with TRBJ2-1, with 10 nucleotides matching TRBD1. The CDR3 is 18 residues long. The ends lost 4 bases at V and 8 bases at J; junction bases unmatched: 18. Germline V gene lookup returns CDR1 SGDLS and CDR2 YYNGEE. This CDR3 is CASSSRPLRTGGGDEQFF. CDR3 DNA sequence: TGTGCCAGCAGCTCACGCCCCCTACGGACAGGGGGGGGAGATGAGCAGTTCTTC.

The gene calls are TRBV18 and TRBJ1-5; D possibly corresponds to TRBD1 (5 bases). Between the trimmed V and J ends, which lost 2 bases and 2 bases, there was a span of 10 bases. Germline lookup yields CDR1 KGHSH and CDR2 LQKENI. The CDR3 consists of 15 residues. The chain's CDR3 is CASSPGGLGNQPQHF. In DNA form, the CDR3 reads TGTGCCAGCTCACCAGGGGGGTTAGGCAATCAGCCCCAGCATTTT.

The genes are TRBV4-2 and TRBJ1-2, with D possibly matching TRBD1 (5 bases). V gave up 3 bases and J gave up 7 bases, with 21 bases separating them. The CDR3 has 16 residues. Germline V gives CDR1 LGHNA, CDR2 YNFKEQ. This CDR3 reads CASSHVSLTGVSGYTF. The CDR3, as DNA: TGTGCCAGCAGCCACGTCTCCCTAACAGGTGTCAGTGGCTACACCTTC.

The rearrangement links TRBV30 to TRBJ2-2, with 8 bases that match TRBD1. This CDR3 region has 16 residues. Germline CDR1 GTSNPN, CDR2 SVGIG (reference sequence). With V trimmed by 0 bases and J by 1 base, 4 bases remained unmatched. The DNA for the CDR3 is TGTGCCTGGAGTGTTCTGGGGACAGGGAACACCGGGGAGCTGTTTTTT. Translation: CAWSVLGTGNTGELFF.

In its sample, this clone was seen a few times. The chain joins TRBV7-3 to TRBJ1-5; 10 positions match TRBD1. CDR3 length: 14 amino acids. V dropped 9 bases and J dropped 0; count of bases not matched to a gene: 2. From germline, CDR1 is SGHTA and CDR2 FQGTGA. The CDR3 reads CARGTGDSNQPQHF. The CDR3 nucleotides are TGTGCCAGGGGGACAGGGGATAGCAATCAGCCCCAGCATTTT.

This chain links TRBV7-9 with TRBJ1-2; D remains unclear. There are 15 residues in the CDR3. Trimming took off 5 bases at V and 4 bases at J, with 17 bases between the two ends. Germline loops: CDR1 SEHNR, CDR2 FQNEAQ (reference sequence). The CDR3 reads CASSHPARSLYGYTF. DNA for the CDR3: TGTGCCAGCAGCCACCCCGCGAGGAGCCTCTATGGCTACACCTTC.

V gene TRBV5-5 combines with J gene TRBJ1-2, with 7 bases fitting TRBD1. V lost 0 bases, J lost 7 bases, and 12 bases stayed unmatched. The CDR3 consists of 16 residues. Per the germline V gene, CDR1 is SGHKS and CDR2 is YYEKEE (reference sequence). The CDR3 DNA sequence: TGTGCCAGCAGCTTGGAGGGGGCCAGATGGGCCTCTGGCTACACCTTC. Protein: CASSLEGARWASGYTF.